This T cell receptor beta chain was identified in a study of blood T cells in healthy people across ages. About the study: For every two T cells, template switching captured about one barcoded beta molecule.

A second PCR of about 7 to 11 cycles used a sample-barcoded 5' primer and a J-beta primer mix. TCRdb redid the calling of the 5' RACE reads with MiXCR, one entry per CDR3 protein. The sample yields about 1.8 million distinct CDR3 sequences, 49% seen once. Study-wide points: Older age coincided with a roughly linear decline in TCR beta diversity per million T cells. Naive T cell percentage showed a strong correlation with the diversity of TCR beta.

On this clonotype itself: Its antigen is unknown. A much larger clone differs from this one at a single base, so this may be a read error.

The germline CDR1 and CDR2 sequences are SGHTA and FQGNSA. The CDR3 is made up of 14 amino acids. The V end was cut by 3 bases, the J end by 2 bases, with 11 bases between. Sequencing was performed on blood. The chain carries TRBV7-2 and TRBJ2-7; D is undetermined. The sequence was collected from a woman in her forties in good health. The CDR3 DNA reads TGTGCCAGCAGCTTTAGCAGCAACCCCTACGAGCAGTACTTC. Translation: CASSFSSNPYEQYF.